This T cell receptor (beta chain) was sequenced during a study of T cells in Graves' hyperthyroidism and ophthalmopathy. Across the study: At the time of initial diagnosis and before any treatment, peripheral blood was collected.

TCR beta CDR3 regions were amplified from RNA transcripts. A first-round RT-PCR of the TCR CDR3 used the HTBI primer set. TCRdb re-analysed the multiplex PCR reads in MiXCR, keeping a single row per CDR3 protein. The sample consists of fewer than 700,000 distinct CDR3 sequences, 17% of them appearing once. Clinical Activity Scores of at least 3, NOSPECS grades of at least 4 and durations under 3 months characterized ophthalmopathy patients. Each diagnosis drew on symptoms, thyroxine, TRAb, thyroid ultrasound and orbital computed tomography findings. This clonotype was seen repeatedly, ten times or more. V was cut by 6 bases and J by 3 bases, with 18 bases left in between. CDR3 size: 16 residues. The germline V gene encodes CDR1 MNHNS and CDR2 SASEGT.

The clonotype originates from a woman aged 18-29 years with Graves' ophthalmopathy. Specimen: blood. The V and J genes are TRBV6-1 and TRBJ1-5, with a possible D match to TRBD1 (5 bases). The CDR3 sequence is CASRTSSGQLNQPQHF. DNA for the CDR3: TGTGCCAGCAGGACTTCCTCGGGGCAGCTCAATCAGCCCCAGCATTTT.